The source of this T cell receptor beta chain is a study of somatic mutations in cytotoxic T cells in rheumatoid arthritis. Assay used: immunoSEQ multiplex PCR; TCRdb lists only in-frame clones, some missing. The sample includes fewer than 40,000 clones, approximately 78% of them seen just once. Study-level points and caveats: The top CD8+ clone topped 20% of CD8+ cells in about an eighth of the 65 patients. No significant CD8+ T-cell clonality difference was found between rheumatoid arthritis patients and age-matched controls. Greater age accompanied higher CD8+ clonality in rheumatoid arthritis patients, a pattern that was absent in healthy controls.

A remark on this clone: Its target is not known.

The TCR comes from an adult with rheumatoid arthritis. The sequenced material came from CD8+ T cells sorted from blood.

The chain's CDR3 is CATSRGGLADPLEQFF. In nucleotides, the CDR3 is TGTGCCACCAGCAGGGGGGGGCTAGCGGACCCCCTTGAGCAGTTCTTC. V and J are TRBV15 and TRBJ2-1, with a weak D call TRBD2 (7 bases). Germline V gene data show CDR1 as LNHNV and CDR2 as YYDKDF (reference sequence). CDR3 length equals 16 residues. V lost 3 bases and J lost 9, with 21 bases in between.